The 8 T cell receptor beta chains given below trace back to one sample, sequenced in a study of identical twins. Via MiXCR, TCRdb re-called the 5' RACE reads, giving one row per CDR3 protein. The sample includes hundreds of thousands of distinct CDR3 sequences, around an eighth of them seen just once. These data are also associated with another study on yellow fever vaccine responses in identical twins.

Sequenced: CD8+ T cells sorted from blood. The receptors come from a woman aged 18-35 years in good health.

This clonotype was detected only a few times. The chain recombines TRBV5-8 with TRBJ2-7; tentative D call: TRBD2 (5 bases). V was shortened by 2 bases and J by 5 bases, with 11 bases between the two germline ends. The CDR3 sequence is 13 residues long. Germline CDR1 SGHTS, CDR2 YDEGEE. CDR3 sequence: CASSFLRGHEQYV. In DNA, the CDR3 is TGTGCCAGCAGCTTTTTACGAGGGCACGAGCAGTACGTC.

The rearrangement links TRBV12-3 or TRBV12-4 to TRBJ2-7, with 9 bases lining up with TRBD2. The CDR3 contains 15 residues. Germline trimming cut 2 bases from V and 3 bases from J; bases unmatched to any gene: 5. The CDR3 bases are TGTGCCAGCAGTTTATCTGGCGGGAGGGACTACGAGCAGTACTTC. It is translated as CASSLSGGRDYEQYF.

This clonotype came up a few times. This chain uses TRBV12-3 or TRBV12-4 with TRBJ2-6, with D uncertain. Trimming shortened V by 3 bases and J by 0 bases, and 6 bases separated the two germline ends. The CDR3 covers 15 residues. CDR3 DNA: TGTGCCAGCAGTTTGGGGTTCTCTGGGGCCAACGTCCTGACTTTC. It yields the protein CASSLGFSGANVLTF.

The chain couples TRBV7-9 to TRBJ1-1; D gene uncertain. Germline assignment: CDR1 SEHNR and CDR2 FQNEAQ (reference sequence). The CDR3 length is 12 residues. The V end lost 5 bases, the J end lost 8 bases, and 12 bases lay between the germline ends. The CDR3 sequence is CASSDQYREAFF. DNA for the CDR3: TGTGCCAGCAGCGACCAATATCGCGAAGCTTTCTTT.

This clonotype was observed at least ten times. The rearrangement uses TRBV4-2 and TRBJ2-7; weak D call: TRBD2 (5 bases). The CDR3 covers 14 residues. Germline CDR1 LGHNA, CDR2 YNFKEQ. V dropped 4 bases and J dropped 3 bases, with 13 bases sitting between them. The CDR3 bases are TGTGCCAGCAGCCCTCGTGGGAGACTCTACGAGCAGTACTTC. Translating it yields CASSPRGRLYEQYF.

This clonotype was counted a few times. V usage is TRBV3-1 and J usage is TRBJ2-7; D is undetermined. The CDR3 extends over 13 amino acids. CDR1 and CDR2 (germline): LGHDT, YNNKEL (reference sequence). Trimming removed 4 bases from V and 5 bases from J, with 12 bases in between. The CDR3 coding sequence is TGTGCCAGCAGCCCCTCAACCTCGGACGAGCAGTACTTC. Its protein is CASSPSTSDEQYF.

This clonotype was picked up many times. This chain uses TRBV4-1 with TRBJ1-5; the D gene is possibly TRBD1 (6 bases). In germline, CDR1 is MGHRA, CDR2 YSYEKL. Trimming removed 0 bases from V and 7 bases from J, with 13 bases in between. The CDR3 contains 15 residues. The CDR3 protein is CASSQEVRGRQPQHF. The CDR3 nucleotides are TGCGCCAGCAGCCAAGAGGTCAGGGGTAGACAGCCCCAGCATTTT.

This clonotype was seen a few times. V is TRBV28 and J is TRBJ2-7; D is perhaps TRBD2 (6 bases). The CDR3 consists of 15 residues. The germline V gene has CDR1 MDHEN and CDR2 SYDVKM. Between the trimmed V and J ends, which lost 6 bases and 5 bases, there was a span of 20 bases. CDR3 DNA sequence: TGTGCCAGCAGAACTTATGGGGAGGTTAGAGACGAGCAGTACTTC. Its translation is CASRTYGEVRDEQYF.